This T cell receptor (beta chain) was obtained from a study of blood T cell repertoires in COVID-19. About the research overall: The United States, Italy and Spain provided the acute and convalescent COVID-19 samples.

Produced via immunoSEQ multiplex PCR; TCRdb's table is partial and in-frame only. This sample has approximately 150,000 clones, with 80% found just once. This CDR3 comprises 14 residues. The germline V gene has CDR1 SGHNT and CDR2 YYREEE (reference sequence). The ends were cut back, 0 bases at V and 3 bases at J, with 9 bases in the middle. Material: peripheral blood. V usage is TRBV5-4 and J usage is TRBJ2-5, with a tentative D call TRBD2 (5 bases). The clonotype originates from a man in his 70s who had recovered from COVID-19. Here the CDR3 reads CASSLDLAEETQYF. The CDR3 nucleotides are TGTGCCAGCAGCTTGGATCTAGCAGAAGAGACCCAGTACTTC.